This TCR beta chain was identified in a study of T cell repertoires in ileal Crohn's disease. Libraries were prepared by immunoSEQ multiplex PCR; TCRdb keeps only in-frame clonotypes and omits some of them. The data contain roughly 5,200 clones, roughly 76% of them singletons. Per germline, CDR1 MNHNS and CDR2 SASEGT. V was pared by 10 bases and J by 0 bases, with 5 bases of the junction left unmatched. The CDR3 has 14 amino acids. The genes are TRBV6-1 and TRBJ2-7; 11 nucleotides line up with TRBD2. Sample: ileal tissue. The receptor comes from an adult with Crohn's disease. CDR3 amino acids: CATPGLAGSYEQYF. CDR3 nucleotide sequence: TGTGCCACCCCCGGACTAGCGGGCTCCTACGAGCAGTACTTC.